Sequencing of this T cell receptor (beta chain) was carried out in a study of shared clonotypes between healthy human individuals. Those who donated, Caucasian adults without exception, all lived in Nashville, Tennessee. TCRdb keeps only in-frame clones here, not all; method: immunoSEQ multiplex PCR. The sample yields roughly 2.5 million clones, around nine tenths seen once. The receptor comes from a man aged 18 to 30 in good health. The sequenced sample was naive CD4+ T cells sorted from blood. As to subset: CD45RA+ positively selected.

The CDR3 DNA follows: TGTGCCAGCAGTGAAGTCCGTGCGGGAAGGACAGATACGCAGTATTTT. Its translation: CASSEVRAGRTDTQYF. The rearrangement joins TRBV6-1 to TRBJ2-3, with D perhaps matching TRBD2 (6 bases). Trimming removed 1 base at V and 3 bases at J, with 14 bases between. This CDR3 has 16 amino acids. Looked up from germline, CDR1 is MNHNS and CDR2 is SASEGT.